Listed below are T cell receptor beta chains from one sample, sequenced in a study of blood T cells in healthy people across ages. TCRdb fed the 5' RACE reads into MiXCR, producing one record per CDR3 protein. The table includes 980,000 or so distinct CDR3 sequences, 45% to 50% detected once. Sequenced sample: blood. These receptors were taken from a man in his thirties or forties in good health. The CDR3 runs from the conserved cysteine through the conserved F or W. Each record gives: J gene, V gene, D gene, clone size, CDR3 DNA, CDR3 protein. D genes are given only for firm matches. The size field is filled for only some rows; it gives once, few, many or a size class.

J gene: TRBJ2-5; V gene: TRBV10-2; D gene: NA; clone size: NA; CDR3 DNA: TGCGCCAGCAGTGGGGTAGTCCAAGAGACCCAGTACTTC; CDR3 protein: CASSGVVQETQYF
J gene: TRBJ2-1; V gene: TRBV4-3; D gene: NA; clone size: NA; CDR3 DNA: TGCGCCAGCAGCCAAGATCCCCCGGGGGCCTATTACAATGAGCAGTTCTTC; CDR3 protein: CASSQDPPGAYYNEQFF
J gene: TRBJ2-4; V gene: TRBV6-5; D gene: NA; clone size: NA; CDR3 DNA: TGTGCCAGCAGTTACTCCCAGATAGCCAAAAACATTCAGTACTTC; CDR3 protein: CASSYSQIAKNIQYF
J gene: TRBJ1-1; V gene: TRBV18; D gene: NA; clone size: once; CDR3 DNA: TGTGCCAGCTCATTAAAGGGGGGACCTTTGAACACTGAAGCTTTCTTT; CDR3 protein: CASSLKGGPLNTEAFF
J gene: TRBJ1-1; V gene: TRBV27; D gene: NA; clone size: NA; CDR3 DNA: TGTGCCAGCAGTTGGAGTATTGGGGGGAACACTGAAGCTTTCTTT; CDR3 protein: CASSWSIGGNTEAFF
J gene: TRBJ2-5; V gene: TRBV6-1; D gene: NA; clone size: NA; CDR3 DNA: TGTGCCAGCAGTAAAGAAGGGACGTACCAAGAGACCCAGTACTTC; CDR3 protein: CASSKEGTYQETQYF
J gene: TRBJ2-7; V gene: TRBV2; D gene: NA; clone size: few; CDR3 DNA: TGTGCCATCGTAGCGGAAAGCTCTTCTATCTACGAGCAGTACTTC; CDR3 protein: CAIVAESSSIYEQYF
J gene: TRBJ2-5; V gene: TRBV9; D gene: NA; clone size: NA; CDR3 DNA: TGTGCCAGCAGCGTAGGTGGAATGGAGACCCAGTACTTC; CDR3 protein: CASSVGGMETQYF
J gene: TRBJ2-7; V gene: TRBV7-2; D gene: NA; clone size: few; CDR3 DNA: TGTGCCACCAGGGAAGTGGGAGATTACGAGCAGTACTTC; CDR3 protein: CATREVGDYEQYF
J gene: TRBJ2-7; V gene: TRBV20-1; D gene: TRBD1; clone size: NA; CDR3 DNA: TGCAGTGCCGGGGGACAGGGCCTCTACGGGCAGTACTTC; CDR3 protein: CSAGGQGLYGQYF
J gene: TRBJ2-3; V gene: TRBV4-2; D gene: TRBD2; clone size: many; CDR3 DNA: TGTGCCAGCAGAAGGACTAGCGGGGGGGCCGCGATAGATACGCAGTATTTT; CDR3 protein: CASRRTSGGAAIDTQYF
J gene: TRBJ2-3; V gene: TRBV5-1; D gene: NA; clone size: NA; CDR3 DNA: TGCGCCAGCAGCTCGACGACAGGTGGAGATACGCAGTATTTT; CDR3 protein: CASSSTTGGDTQYF
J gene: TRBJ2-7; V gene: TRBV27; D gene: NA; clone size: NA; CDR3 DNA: TGTGCCAGCAGTTCCCAGGACTCCTACGAGCAGTACTTC; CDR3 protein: CASSSQDSYEQYF
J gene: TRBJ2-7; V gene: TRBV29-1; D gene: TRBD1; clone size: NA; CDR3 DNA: TGCAGCCTCAGGGGGACAGGGATATACAATGAGCAGTACTTC; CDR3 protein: CSLRGTGIYNEQYF
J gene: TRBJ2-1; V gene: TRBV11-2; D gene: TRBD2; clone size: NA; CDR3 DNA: TGTGCCAGCAGCCCCCTGGTTGTAGCGGGGGGGCTTAATGAGCAGTTCTTC; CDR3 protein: CASSPLVVAGGLNEQFF
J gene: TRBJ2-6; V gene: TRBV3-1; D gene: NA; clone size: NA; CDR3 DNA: TGTGCCAGCAGCCAAGACCGTTCTCGGGCCTCTGGGGCCAACGTCCTGACTTTC; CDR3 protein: CASSQDRSRASGANVLTF
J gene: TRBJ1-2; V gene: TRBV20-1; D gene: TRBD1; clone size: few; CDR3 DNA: TGCAGTGCTAGTCCCGGGACAGGGGTCAACTATGGCTACACCTTC; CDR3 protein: CSASPGTGVNYGYTF
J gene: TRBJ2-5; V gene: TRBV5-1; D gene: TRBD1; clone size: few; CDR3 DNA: TGCGCCAGCAGATATGGAACCGGGACAGATCAAGAGACCCAGTACTTC; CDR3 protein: CASRYGTGTDQETQYF
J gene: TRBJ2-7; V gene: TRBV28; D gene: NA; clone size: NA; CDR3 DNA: TGTGCCAGCAAGGACGAAAATTTCCAGGGAGACGGGAGAAACGAGCAGTACTTC; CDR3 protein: CASKDENFQGDGRNEQYF
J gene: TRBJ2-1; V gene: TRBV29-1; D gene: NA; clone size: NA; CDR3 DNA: TGCAGCGCGGGTCCGAATCGTGGCAATGAGCAGTTCTTC; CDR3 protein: CSAGPNRGNEQFF
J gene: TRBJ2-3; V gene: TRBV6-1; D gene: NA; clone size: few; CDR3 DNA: TGTGCCAGCAGCGAGGACTTCGTGGGTACGCAGTATTTT; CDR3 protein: CASSEDFVGTQYF
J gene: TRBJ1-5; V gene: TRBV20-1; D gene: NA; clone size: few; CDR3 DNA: TGCAGTGCTAGCGGGCAGAGCAATCAGCCCCAGCATTTT; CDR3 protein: CSASGQSNQPQHF
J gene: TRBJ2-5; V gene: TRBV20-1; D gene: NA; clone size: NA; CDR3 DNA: TGCAGTGCTAGAGCGGTGGTCCTACAAGAGACCCAGTACTTC; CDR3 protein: CSARAVVLQETQYF
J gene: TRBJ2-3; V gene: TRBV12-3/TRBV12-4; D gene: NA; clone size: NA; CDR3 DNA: TGTACCAGCACCCTCATTGGAGATACGCAGTATTTT; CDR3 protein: CTSTLIGDTQYF
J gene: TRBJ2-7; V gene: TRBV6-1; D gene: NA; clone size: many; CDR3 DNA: TGTGCCAGCAGGACTGGGAACTCCTACGAGCAGTACTTC; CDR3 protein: CASRTGNSYEQYF
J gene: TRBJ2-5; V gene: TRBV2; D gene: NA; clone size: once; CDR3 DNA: TGTGCCAGCAGTCAGGACTTCTCCTTAATGGCCCAGTACTTC; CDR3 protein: CASSQDFSLMAQYF
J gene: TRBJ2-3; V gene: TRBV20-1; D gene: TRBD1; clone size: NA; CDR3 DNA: TGCAGTGGGGGGACAGGGGTCACAGATACGCAGTATTTT; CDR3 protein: CSGGTGVTDTQYF
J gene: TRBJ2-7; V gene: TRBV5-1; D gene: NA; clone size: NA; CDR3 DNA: TGCGCCAGCAGCTACTCGGGACCGGACGAGCAGTACTTC; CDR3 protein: CASSYSGPDEQYF
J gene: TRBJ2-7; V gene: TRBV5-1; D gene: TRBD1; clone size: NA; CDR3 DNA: TGCGCCAGCAGCTACGGACAGGGGGTGACCTACGAGCAGTACTTC; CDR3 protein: CASSYGQGVTYEQYF
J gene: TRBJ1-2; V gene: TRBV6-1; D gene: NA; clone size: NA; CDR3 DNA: TGTGCCAGCAGTGAAAACATTGGCTACACCTTC; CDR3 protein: CASSENIGYTF
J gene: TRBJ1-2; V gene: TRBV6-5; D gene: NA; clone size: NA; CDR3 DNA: TGTGCCAGCAGTTACTCGCTGGTCGGAACCTATGGCTACACCTTC; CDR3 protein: CASSYSLVGTYGYTF
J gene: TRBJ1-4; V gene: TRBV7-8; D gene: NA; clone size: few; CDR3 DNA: TGTGCCAGCGCGGGGGGGGGCAGTGTTAATGAAAAACTGTTTTTT; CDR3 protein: CASAGGGSVNEKLFF
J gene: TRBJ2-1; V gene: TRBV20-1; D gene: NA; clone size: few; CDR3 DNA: TGCAGTGCTGAGACCGGTGCCTCCGCACACAATGAGCAGTTCTTC; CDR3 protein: CSAETGASAHNEQFF
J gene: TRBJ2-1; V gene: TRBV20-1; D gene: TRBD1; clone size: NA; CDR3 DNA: TGCAGTGCCTCCGACAGGGGGCGATACAATGAGCAGTTCTTC; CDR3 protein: CSASDRGRYNEQFF
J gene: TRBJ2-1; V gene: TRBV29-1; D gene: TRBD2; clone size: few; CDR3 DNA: TGCAGCGTTTTACTAGCGGGGGGGCAGGCCTACAATGAGCAGTTCTTC; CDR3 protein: CSVLLAGGQAYNEQFF
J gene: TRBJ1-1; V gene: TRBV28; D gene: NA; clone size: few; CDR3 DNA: TGTGCCAGCAGTTCTTCCGGGACGGTGAACACTGAAGCTTTCTTT; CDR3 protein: CASSSSGTVNTEAFF
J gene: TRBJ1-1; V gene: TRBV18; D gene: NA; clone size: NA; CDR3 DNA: TGTGCCAGCTCACCAGCAACAAACACTGAAGCTTTCTTT; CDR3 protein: CASSPATNTEAFF
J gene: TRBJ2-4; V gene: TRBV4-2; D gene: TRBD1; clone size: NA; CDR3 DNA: TGTGCCAGCAGCCGCCCCGGGACAGGGTTTCAAAACATTCAGTACTTC; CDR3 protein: CASSRPGTGFQNIQYF
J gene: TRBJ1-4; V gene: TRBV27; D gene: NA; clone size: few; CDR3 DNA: TGTGCCAGCAGTTCGGGGCAGAGTAATGAAAAACTGTTTTTT; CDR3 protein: CASSSGQSNEKLFF
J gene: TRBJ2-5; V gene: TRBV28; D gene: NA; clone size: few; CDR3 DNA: TGTGCCAGCAGTTTATCTGCCGGGACCCTAAAAGAGACCCAGTACTTC; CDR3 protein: CASSLSAGTLKETQYF
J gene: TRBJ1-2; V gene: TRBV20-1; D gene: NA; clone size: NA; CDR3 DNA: TGCAGTGCACCGGACAATAACTATGGCTACACCTTC; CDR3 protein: CSAPDNNYGYTF
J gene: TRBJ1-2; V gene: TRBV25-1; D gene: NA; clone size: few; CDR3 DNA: TGTGCCAGCAGTGAGAAGGGCCCATCTCTCTATGGCTACACCTTC; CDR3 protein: CASSEKGPSLYGYTF
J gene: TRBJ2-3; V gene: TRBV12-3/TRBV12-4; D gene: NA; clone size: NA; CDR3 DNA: TGTGCCAGCAGCCTGGGCACCAGGGGGGGCACAGATACGCAGTATTTT; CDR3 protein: CASSLGTRGGTDTQYF
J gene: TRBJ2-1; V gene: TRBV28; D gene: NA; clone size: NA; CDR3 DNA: TGTGCCAGCAGTGGGATGGACCCCTACAATGAGCAGTTCTTC; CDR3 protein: CASSGMDPYNEQFF
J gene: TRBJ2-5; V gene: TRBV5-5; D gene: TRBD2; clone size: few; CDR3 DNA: TGTGCCAGCAGCAGCGGGACTAGCCCGGAGACCCAGTACTTC; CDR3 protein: CASSSGTSPETQYF
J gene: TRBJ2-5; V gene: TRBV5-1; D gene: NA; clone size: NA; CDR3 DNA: TGCGCCAGCACCCCAGGGGTGACGGAGACCCAGTACTTC; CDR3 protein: CASTPGVTETQYF
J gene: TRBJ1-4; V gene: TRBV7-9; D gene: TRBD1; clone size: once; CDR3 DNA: TGTGCCAGCAGCTTAGCTAACAGGGGTGAAAAACTGTTTTTT; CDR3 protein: CASSLANRGEKLFF
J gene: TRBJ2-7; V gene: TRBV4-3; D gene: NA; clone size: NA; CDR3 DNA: TGCGCCAGCAGCCAAGATAACATGAATACTCTCTACGAGCAGTACTTC; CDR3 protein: CASSQDNMNTLYEQYF
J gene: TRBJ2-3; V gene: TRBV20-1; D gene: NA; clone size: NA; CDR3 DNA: TGCAGTGCTAGTCGGGCGTCCACAGATACGCAGTATTTT; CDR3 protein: CSASRASTDTQYF
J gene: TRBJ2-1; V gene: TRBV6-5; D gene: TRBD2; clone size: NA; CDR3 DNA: TGTGCCAGCAGTTTTACTAGCGGGGGGCCCCCCTACAATGAGCAGTTCTTC; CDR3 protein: CASSFTSGGPPYNEQFF
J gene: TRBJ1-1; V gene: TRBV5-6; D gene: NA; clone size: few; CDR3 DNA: TGTGCCAGCAGCTTATCGGAAGAAATATTGAACACTGAAGCTTTCTTT; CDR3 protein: CASSLSEEILNTEAFF
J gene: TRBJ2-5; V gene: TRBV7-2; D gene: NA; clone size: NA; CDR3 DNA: TGTGCCAGCAGCTTAGTCAGGGATGAGACCCAGTACTTC; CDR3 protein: CASSLVRDETQYF
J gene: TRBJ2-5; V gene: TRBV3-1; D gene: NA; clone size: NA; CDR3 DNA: TGTGCCAGCAAGGGTCAGGGGATGAGCGATGAGCAGTACTTC; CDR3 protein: CASKGQGMSDEQYF
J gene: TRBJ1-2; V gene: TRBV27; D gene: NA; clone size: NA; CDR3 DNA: TGTGCCAGCAGTTTAAGGGCGCCTTCCCCTAATGGCTACACCTTC; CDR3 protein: CASSLRAPSPNGYTF
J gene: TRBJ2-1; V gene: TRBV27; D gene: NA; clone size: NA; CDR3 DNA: TGTGCCAGCAGCGGGTTAGGGGCGGCCTACAATGAGCAGTTCTTC; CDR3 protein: CASSGLGAAYNEQFF